This TCR beta chain stems from a study of T cell responses to AZD1222 COVID-19 vaccine (TCRdb year 2021). With respect to the entire study: TCR sequencing covered 233 trial participants: 200 to 220 given two doses of AZD1222 and around 25 given two doses of MenACWY control vaccine. Trial participants were enrolled into age subgroups of 18-55, 56-69 and 70-plus years, which contained around 140, 26 and 57 TCR-sequenced participants, respectively. Broader findings and caveats from the paper: Vaccine-associated CD4 TCRs spanned the whole spike protein, with dominant responses in regions 160-218 and 743-854. A significant rise in spike-specific TCR breadth and depth was observed after two AZD1222 doses relative to day 0 and relative to MenACWY recipients. In the small 56-69-year group, the increase in depth fell short of significance, most likely because of low power. Participants were mostly white British and included more females than males, and it was suggested by the authors that clonal diversity may have been underestimated. No day 14 peak-response samples were available, so repertoires were characterized only after the peak T cell response. Conclusions about previously exposed vaccinees are limited because only a handful of AZD1222 recipients were SARS-CoV-2 seropositive at baseline. Nearly half of unique spike-specific TCRs reportedly recognized epitopes outside regions mutated in the B.1.351 and B.1.1.7 variants.

The time point label corresponds to: about 28 days (+/-7) after the second vaccine dose. Because spike-specific TCR depth and breadth did not differ between the two schedules, AZD1222 recipients who got a second dose at roughly 4 weeks were pooled with those who got a second dose at roughly 12 weeks. Samples from vaccinated people were obtained from the UK trials COV001 and COV002, which included a single-blind randomized controlled phase 2/3 trial of AZD1222 (ChAdOx1 nCoV-19) in healthy adults. For TCRbeta chain sequencing, PBMC samples from trial participants were taken at day 0 and at day 28 after the second dose. The CDR3 regions of human TCRbeta chains were subjected to immunosequencing. Per the authors' processing: TCRs in the repertoires were matched against a reference library of SARS-CoV-2-specific TCRs that had been generated with the MIRA antigen-specificity platform. Breadth was defined as the fraction of unique TCRs that were SARS-CoV-2-associated, and depth was defined as the fraction of total T cells that were SARS-CoV-2-associated. Each spike-specific TCR was assigned to its reactive spike region and to a CD4 or CD8 class using the MIRA data. Log10-transformed breadth and depth values were compared by one-way ANOVA with Sidak's multiple comparisons tests. TCRdb carries this immuneACCESS record with in-frame sequences only. Its versions omit some clonotypes, under half of them owing to an unresolved V gene in the studies checked, with the rest unexplained. V, J and clone size were drawn from that table, and D and trimming were deduced from the DNA. For this sample the table gives roughly 80,000 clones, of which roughly 89% were detected only once. The top ten clones comprise 11% of the sample.

The CDR3 runs 15 residues from the cysteine to the phenylalanine. Just CDR3 DNA is preserved here, 45 bases in frame from base 1. Taken from the germline V gene, the CDR1 and CDR2 loops are LGHNA and YSLEER. Trimming at the junction amounts to 3 bases on V and 4 bases on J, and the germline ends lie 15 bases apart. The table lists this clone with a few counts. The target of this receptor is not known. Base qualities are not recorded, but no much larger clone differs from it by a single base. This clonotype was obtained from an adult who received the AZD1222 COVID-19 vaccine. The sample here was peripheral blood, taken 28 days after the second AZD1222 dose. The chain is made from TRBV4-3 and TRBJ1-2; a tentative D call is TRBD1 (5 bases match). The encoded CDR3 is CASSQDPGFGYGYTF. The nucleotide sequence reads TGCGCCAGCAGCCAGGATCCAGGGTTCGGCTATGGCTACACCTTC.